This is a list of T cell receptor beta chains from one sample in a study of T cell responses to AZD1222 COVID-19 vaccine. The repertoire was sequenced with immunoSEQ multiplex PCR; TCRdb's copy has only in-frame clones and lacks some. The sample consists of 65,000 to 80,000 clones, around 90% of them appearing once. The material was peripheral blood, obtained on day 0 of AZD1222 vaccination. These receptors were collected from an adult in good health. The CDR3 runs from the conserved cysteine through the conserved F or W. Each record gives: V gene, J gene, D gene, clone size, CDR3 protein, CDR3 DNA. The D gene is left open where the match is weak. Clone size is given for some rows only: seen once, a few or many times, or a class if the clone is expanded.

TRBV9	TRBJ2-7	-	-	CASSVAAGANSYEQYF	TGTGCCAGCAGCGTTGCGGCGGGGGCCAACTCCTACGAGCAGTACTTC
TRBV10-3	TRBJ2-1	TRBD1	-	CAISGGQNLNEQFF	TGTGCCATCAGTGGGGGACAGAACCTCAATGAGCAGTTCTTC
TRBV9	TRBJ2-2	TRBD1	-	CASSVTGSPSNTGELFF	TGTGCCAGCAGCGTGACAGGGTCCCCCTCGAACACCGGGGAGCTGTTTTTT
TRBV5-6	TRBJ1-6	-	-	CASSLVGGRDSPLHF	TGTGCCAGCAGCCTGGTGGGGGGCCGGGACTCACCCCTCCACTTT
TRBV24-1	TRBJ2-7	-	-	CATSVDSYEQYF	TGTGCCACCAGTGTAGACAGCTACGAGCAGTACTTC
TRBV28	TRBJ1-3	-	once	CASSPPGGSGNTIYF	TGTGCCAGCAGTCCCCCCGGAGGAAGTGGAAACACCATATATTTT
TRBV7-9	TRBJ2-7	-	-	CASSLTSYEQYF	TGTGCCAGCAGCTTAACTTCCTACGAGCAGTACTTC
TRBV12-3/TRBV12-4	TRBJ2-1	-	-	CASSSLYGNEQFF	TGTGCCAGCAGTTCCCTGTATGGGAATGAGCAGTTCTTC
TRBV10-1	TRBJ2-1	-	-	CASSESRGSSYNEQFF	TGCGCCAGCAGTGAGTCGAGGGGTAGCTCCTACAATGAGCAGTTCTTC
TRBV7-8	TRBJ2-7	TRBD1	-	CASSLLSGGPFRDYEQYF	TGTGCCAGCAGCTTATTGTCAGGGGGCCCCTTTAGAGACTACGAGCAGTACTTC